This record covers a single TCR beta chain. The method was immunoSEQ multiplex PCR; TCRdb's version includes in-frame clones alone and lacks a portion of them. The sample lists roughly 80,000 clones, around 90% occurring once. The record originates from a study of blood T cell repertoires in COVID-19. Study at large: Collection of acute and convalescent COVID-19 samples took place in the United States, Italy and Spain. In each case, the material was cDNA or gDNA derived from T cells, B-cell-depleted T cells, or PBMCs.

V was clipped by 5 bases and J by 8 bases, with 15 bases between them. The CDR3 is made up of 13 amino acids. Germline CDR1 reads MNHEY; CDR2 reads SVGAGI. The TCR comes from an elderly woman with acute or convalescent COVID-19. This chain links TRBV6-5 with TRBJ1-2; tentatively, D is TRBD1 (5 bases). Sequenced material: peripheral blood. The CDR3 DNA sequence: TGTGCCAGCAGTAGAAGGGGAGGTGGAGGCTACACCTTC. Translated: CASSRRGGGGYTF.